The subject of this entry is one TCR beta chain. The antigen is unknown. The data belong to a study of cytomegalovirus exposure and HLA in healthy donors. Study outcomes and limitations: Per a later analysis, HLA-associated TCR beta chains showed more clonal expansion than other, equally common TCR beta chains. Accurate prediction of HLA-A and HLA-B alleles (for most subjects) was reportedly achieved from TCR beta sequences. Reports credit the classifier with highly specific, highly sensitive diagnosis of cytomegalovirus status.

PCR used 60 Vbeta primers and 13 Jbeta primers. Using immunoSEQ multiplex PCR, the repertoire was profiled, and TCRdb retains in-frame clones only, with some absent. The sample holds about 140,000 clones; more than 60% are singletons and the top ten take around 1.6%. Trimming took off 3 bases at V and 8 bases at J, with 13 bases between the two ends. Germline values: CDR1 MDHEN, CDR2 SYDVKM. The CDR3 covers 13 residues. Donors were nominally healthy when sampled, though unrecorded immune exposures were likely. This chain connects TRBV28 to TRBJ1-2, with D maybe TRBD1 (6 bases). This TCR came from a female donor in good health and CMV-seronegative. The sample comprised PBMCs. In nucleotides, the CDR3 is TGTGCCAGCAGTTTTCGGGCAGGGGAAGGCTACACCTTC. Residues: CASSFRAGEGYTF.